This T cell receptor (beta chain) was sequenced during a study of T cell repertoires in cytomegalovirus infection (dated 2019 in TCRdb). Notes on the research overall: The HLA type of each donor mattered for the analysis, because public TCR beta signatures pointed to carriage of CMV infection along with the matching HLA type.

For this clonotype: Its antigen is currently not known. Base qualities are missing; no much larger clone stands one base away.

General conclusions and limits of the study: The ex vivo response was dominated by HLA-C-restricted CMV-specific TCR beta clonotypes, and the single most frequent clonotype in two of eight donors was supplied by these HLA-C-restricted clonotypes. Cumulative frequency of public TCR beta family members discriminated carriers of CMV infection plus the relevant HLA type in this cohort and an independent roughly 350-donor cohort.

Sequencer: Illumina HiSeq 1500. TCRdb reran the public reads through fastp at Q25 and MiXCR, keeping productive beta chains. Rows matching on CDR3 protein sequence are summarized as one entry with the most common DNA and genes. The sample table holds hundreds of thousands of distinct CDR3 sequences, of which roughly 15% were seen once. The ten most abundant clones make up around 12% of the sample. The cysteine opens and the phenylalanine closes a CDR3 of 16 amino acids. Only the CDR3 region is kept as DNA, spanning 48 bases read in frame from base 1. From the germline V gene (reference sequence), CDR1 is DFQATT and CDR2 is SNEGSKA. V sheds 1 base and J sheds 5 bases, leaving 20 bases between their ends.

The sequenced sample consisted of PBMCs. This sequence was found in a human donor in good health (CMV status not recorded). Some clones in this sample may be carry-over from other donors' samples. The rearrangement combines TRBV20-1 with TRBJ1-2; the best D guess is TRBD1, with 5 bases matching. At the DNA level, the sequence is TGCAGTGCTAGAGGTCCGCAGGACTCAGGGTTATATGGCTACACCTTC. This sequence encodes CSARGPQDSGLYGYTF.